The 24 T cell receptor beta chains below were found in one sample sequenced in a study of CD8+ T cells in alopecia areata. RNA was isolated and reverse transcribed to cDNA, the sequencing template. Here immunoSEQ multiplex PCR was the method, and the copy in TCRdb shows in-frame clones only, minus some. The data hold around 100,000 clones, with 55% observed a single time. Sequenced: CD4+ T cells sorted from blood. Every receptor here comes from a human donor in good health.

This clone was seen a handful of times. V usage is TRBV2 and J usage is TRBJ2-7, with a possible D match to TRBD1 (6 bases). The CDR3 has 14 amino acids. Germline V gene lookup returns CDR1 SNHLY and CDR2 FYNNEI. V was clipped by 7 bases and J by 5 bases, with 18 bases between them. The CDR3 protein is CASNPQGTLDEQYF. The CDR3 DNA follows: TGTGCCAGCAACCCCCAGGGGACGCTAGACGAGCAGTACTTC.

V usage is TRBV30 and J usage is TRBJ1-5; the match to TRBD1 covers 9 bases. Germline-derived CDR1 and CDR2 are GTSNPN and SVGIG (reference sequence). This CDR3 is 15 amino acids long. V trimming: 1 base; J trimming: 4 bases; junction bases outside the gene matches: 5. DNA of the CDR3: TGTGCCTGGAGTGAGGGACAGGGAAGTAATCAGCCCCAGCATTTT. Translated, it gives CAWSEGQGSNQPQHF.

Only a few counts were recorded for this clone. The genes are TRBV29-1 and TRBJ2-4, with 10 bases fitting TRBD2. V shed 5 bases, J shed 1 base, and the junction held 2 bases outside the gene matches. This CDR3 region has 14 residues. Germline CDR1 SQVTM, CDR2 ANQGSEA. CDR3 DNA: TGCAGCGTTCTTAGCGGGGGGGCCAAAAACATTCAGTACTTC. Translating gives CSVLSGGAKNIQYF.

This clone has a handful of counts. This chain uses TRBV5-1 with TRBJ2-3; TRBD1 matches 7 bases. Looked up from germline, CDR1 is SGHRS and CDR2 is YFSETQ. Trimming cost V 1 base and J 4 bases; bases outside gene matches: 9. The CDR3 consists of 16 residues. CDR3 bases: TGCGCCAGCAGCTTGTCTGGGACAGCTCAGGCAGATACGCAGTATTTT. Protein product: CASSLSGTAQADTQYF.

The chain employs TRBV2 and TRBJ1-2; D is unresolved. This CDR3 has 14 amino acids. Trimming pared 1 base from V and 0 bases from J, leaving 6 bases between. The germline gives CDR1 SNHLY, CDR2 FYNNEI. CDR3 nucleotides: TGTGCCAGCAGTGAAGGGGCAGCTAACTATGGCTACACCTTC. Its protein is CASSEGAANYGYTF.

The V call is TRBV30, the J call TRBJ2-1, with D tentatively TRBD2 (7 bases). Germline CDR1 GTSNPN, CDR2 SVGIG (reference sequence). There are 10 residues in the CDR3. The CDR3, as DNA: TGTGGAGGGGGGGGAGGTGAGCAGTTCTTC. Translated: CGGGGGEQFF.

This chain joins TRBV27 and TRBJ1-1; D is perhaps TRBD1 (6 bases). CDR1 is MNHEY, CDR2 SMNVEV, per germline (reference sequence). The CDR3 consists of 14 residues. V lost 4 bases and J 1 base, leaving 10 bases between the germline ends. The CDR3 reads CASSYQGWNTEAFF. Written as DNA, the CDR3 is TGTGCCAGCAGTTATCAGGGGTGGAACACTGAAGCTTTCTTT.

The rearrangement uses TRBV2 and TRBJ1-1; possibly TRBD1 for D (6 bases). CDR1 is SNHLY and CDR2 is FYNNEI in the germline V gene. V was shortened by 6 bases and J by 1 base, with 9 bases between the two germline ends. The CDR3 runs to 13 residues. For the CDR3, the DNA is TGTGCCAGCAGGGACAGCCGGAACACTGAAGCTTTCTTT. It yields the protein CASRDSRNTEAFF.

This chain links TRBV7-2 with TRBJ2-7; D possibly corresponds to TRBD1 (5 bases). The CDR3 spans 16 residues. Trimming removed 5 bases at V and 7 bases at J, with 24 bases between. Germline CDR1 is SGHTA and CDR2 is FQGNSA. CDR3: CASSPPRQGRVLEQYF. The CDR3 DNA reads as TGTGCCAGCAGCCCCCCCCGGCAGGGCAGAGTTCTGGAGCAGTACTTC.

V is TRBV6-6 and J is TRBJ2-5; D may match TRBD1 or TRBD2 (5 bases each). From germline, CDR1 is MNHNY and CDR2 SVGAGI (reference sequence). This CDR3 has 14 residues. Trimming took 5 bases from V and 4 from J, leaving 14 bases between them. The CDR3 loop is CASSASGRGETQYF. CDR3 in DNA: TGTGCCAGCAGTGCCAGCGGAAGGGGAGAGACCCAGTACTTC.

The chain recombines TRBV30 with TRBJ2-5; possibly TRBD2 for D (6 bases). In germline, CDR1 is GTSNPN, CDR2 SVGIG (reference sequence). The germline V and J ends were trimmed by 0 bases and 6 bases, with 11 bases remaining between them. The CDR3 loop spans 13 amino acids. In DNA form, the CDR3 reads TGTGCCTGGAGTGTCCTAGCGTCAAAGACCCAGTACTTC. Amino acid sequence: CAWSVLASKTQYF.

The genes are TRBV7-2 and TRBJ2-7; a possible D gene is TRBD2 (5 bases). The V gene lost 5 bases and the J gene lost 1 base, with 12 bases spanning the gap. The length of the CDR3 is 14 residues. Per germline, CDR1 SGHTA and CDR2 FQGNSA. In DNA form, the CDR3 reads TGTGCCAGCAGCCCACGGACGGGGTCCTACGAGCAGTACTTC. It yields the protein CASSPRTGSYEQYF.

This chain joins TRBV27 and TRBJ2-3, with 7 bases aligning to TRBD2. With V trimmed by 5 bases and J by 4 bases, 6 bases remained unmatched. Germline loops: CDR1 MNHEY, CDR2 SMNVEV (reference sequence). The CDR3 has 14 residues. The DNA of the CDR3 is TGTGCCAGCAGTCCTAGGACTAGTCCAGATACGCAGTATTTT. Protein: CASSPRTSPDTQYF.

CDR3 sequence: CASSLGTGGSYEQYF. The CDR3 DNA reads as TGCGCCAGCAGCTTGGGGACAGGGGGCAGCTACGAGCAGTACTTC. The V gene is TRBV5-1, the J gene TRBJ2-7; 11 bases map to TRBD1. Germline-derived CDR1 and CDR2 are SGHRS and YFSETQ. The CDR3 covers 15 residues. Trimming at V came to 0 bases and at J to 3 bases, leaving 2 bases not matched to a gene.

The V and J genes are TRBV7-9 and TRBJ1-2; the D is unclear. Trimming shortened V by 3 bases and J by 1 base, and 6 bases separated the two germline ends. CDR3 size: 13 residues. Germline CDR1 is SEHNR and CDR2 is FQNEAQ (reference sequence). The CDR3 loop reads CASSFGLNYGYTF. DNA of the CDR3: TGTGCCAGCAGCTTCGGGCTTAACTATGGCTACACCTTC. Looking up the rest from reference TRBV7-9 and TRBJ1-2 gives the full variable domain: DTGVSQNPRHKITKRGQNVTFRCDPISEHNRLYWYRQTLGQGPEFLTYFQNEAQLEKSRLLSDRFSAERPKGSFSTLEIQRTEQGDSAMYLCASSFGLNYGYTFGSGTRLTVV.

This chain uses TRBV10-3 with TRBJ1-5; 7 bases are shared with TRBD1. V shed 10 bases and J 7 bases; nucleotides not matched to a gene: 7. Germline V gene data show CDR1 as ENHRY and CDR2 as SYGVKD. The CDR3 has 12 residues. The CDR3 DNA is TGTGCCACCGGACAGGTCGGCCAGCCCCAGCATTTT. Protein: CATGQVGQPQHF.

This chain uses TRBV15 with TRBJ1-2; 12 nucleotides line up with TRBD1. Trimming took 3 bases from V and 7 from J; bases not matched to a gene: 12. The CDR3 totals 17 residues. Germline V gene sequence: CDR1 LNHNV, CDR2 YYDKDF (reference sequence). The DNA for the CDR3 is TGTGCCACCAGCAGTACCCCGGGACAGGGGGCGGGTGGTGGCTACACCTTC. Encoded protein: CATSSTPGQGAGGGYTF. Complete variable domain (other parts from reference TRBV15 and TRBJ1-2): DAMVIQNPRYQVTQFGKPVTLSCSQTLNHNVMYWYQQKSSQAPKLLFHYYDKDFNNEADTPDNFQSRRPNTSFCFLDIRSPGLGDTAMYLCATSSTPGQGAGGGYTFGSGTRLTVV.

This clone was observed a few times. V and J are TRBV15 and TRBJ2-7; 8 bases are a match to TRBD2. This CDR3 comprises 16 residues. The V segment lost 5 bases and the J segment 4 bases; nucleotides outside the gene matches: 13. CDR1 LNHNV and CDR2 YYDKDF come from the germline V gene (reference sequence). CDR3 in amino acids: CATSSKRAGGPYEQYF. CDR3 in DNA: TGTGCCACCAGCTCAAAGAGGGCGGGGGGCCCATACGAGCAGTACTTC.

The chain joins TRBV30 to TRBJ2-1; TRBD2 agrees at 12 bases. From germline, CDR1 is GTSNPN and CDR2 SVGIG (reference sequence). V lost 0 bases to trimming and J lost 7 bases; unmatched junction nucleotides: 7. The CDR3 has 16 residues. CDR3 bases: TGTGCCTGGAGTGTACTAGCGGGGGGCCCACGGAATGAGCAGTTCTTC. Protein product: CAWSVLAGGPRNEQFF.

This clone was observed a handful of times. J is TRBJ2-5 and V is TRBV29-1; D is possibly TRBD2 (7 bases). The ends were cut back, 7 bases at V and 5 bases at J, with 17 bases in the middle. The germline CDR1 and CDR2 sequences are SQVTM and ANQGSEA. The CDR3 is made up of 13 amino acids. CDR3 protein: CSARPGGGETQYF. DNA for the CDR3: TGCAGCGCCCGGCCGGGGGGCGGGGAGACCCAGTACTTC. Filled out from reference TRBV29-1 and TRBJ2-5, the complete variable domain reads SAVISQKPSRDICQRGTSLTIQCQVDSQVTMMFWYRQQPGQSLTLIATANQGSEATYESGFVIDKFPISRPNLTFSTLTVSNMSPEDSSIYLCSARPGGGETQYFGPGTRLLVL.

The chain links TRBV18 to TRBJ2-5, with 7 positions matching TRBD1. The CDR3 is 16 amino acids. V shed 4 bases, J shed 2 bases, and the junction held 10 bases outside the gene matches. Germline CDR1 KGHSH, CDR2 LQKENI. The CDR3 DNA is TGTGCCAGCTCACGGTTCAGGGGGACGCCACAAGAGACCCAGTACTTC. It is translated as CASSRFRGTPQETQYF. Supplemented by reference TRBV18 and TRBJ2-5, the full variable domain reads NAGVMQNPRHLVRRRGQEARLRCSPMKGHSHVYWYRQLPEEGLKFMVYLQKENIIDESGMPKERFSAEFPKEGPSILRIQQVVRGDSAAYFCASSRFRGTPQETQYFGPGTRLLVL.

The gene calls are TRBV6-5 and TRBJ2-7; weak D call: TRBD2 (6 bases). The CDR3 has 13 amino acids. The ends were cut back, 10 bases at V and 4 bases at J, with 17 bases in the middle. The V gene's germline CDR1 is MNHEY and CDR2 SVGAGI. The CDR3 bases are TGTGCCACACGCAAAGGGGCGGGATACGAGCAGTACTTC. It encodes CATRKGAGYEQYF.

The rearrangement uses TRBV28 and TRBJ1-6; D is possibly TRBD1 (5 bases). Germline CDR1 is MDHEN and CDR2 is SYDVKM. This CDR3 is 14 amino acids long. V was cut by 7 bases and J by 3 bases, with 10 bases left in between. The CDR3 nucleotides are TGTGCCAGCACCCGGACACACTATAATTCACCCCTCCACTTT. Residues: CASTRTHYNSPLHF.

This chain connects TRBV29-1 to TRBJ2-7, with D unresolved. CDR1 SQVTM and CDR2 ANQGSEA come from the germline V gene. V shed 4 bases and J shed 2 bases, with 6 bases lying between them. There are 11 residues in the CDR3. The CDR3 loop is CSVVLAYEQYF. DNA of the CDR3: TGCAGCGTTGTTCTCGCCTACGAGCAGTACTTC.